The 19 T cell receptor gamma chains given below trace back to one sample, sequenced in a study of gammadelta T cells in human blood. TCRdb ran CATT on the RT-PCR reads. The table shows over 500 gamma-chain clones, with around 3.4% occurring only once. What was sequenced was non-Vgamma9Vdelta2 gamma-delta T cells from adult blood. The receptors were gathered from a human donor.

This clone is large by share. Other DNA sequences in this sample translate to the same CDR3. V usage is TRGV2 and J usage is TRGJ1 or TRGJ2. Germline CDR1 EGSNGY, CDR2 YDSYNSKV. V shed 0 bases, J shed 3 bases, and the junction held 2 bases outside the gene matches. The CDR3 has 13 residues. The DNA for the CDR3 is TGTGCCACCTGGGACGGGCTTTATTATAAGAAACTCTTT. Its protein product is CATWDGLYYKKLF.

The chain combines TRGV9 with TRGJP. The J gene, missing from TCRdb, was assigned here through DNA to germline matching. Germline trimming cut 2 bases from V and 9 bases from J; bases unmatched to any gene: 13. The CDR3 has 18 residues. Germline CDR1 and CDR2: GITISATS and ISYDGTV (reference sequence). The CDR3 DNA sequence: TGTGCCTTGTGGGAGGCGGATGTCGCGGGGTTGGGCAAAAAAATCAAGGTATTT. Residues: CALWEADVAGLGKKIKVF.

There are a few counts of this clone. This chain joins TRGV9 and TRGJ1 or TRGJ2. In the absence of a J gene in TCRdb, the DNA was matched to germline to assign it here. There are 13 residues in the CDR3. CDR1 and CDR2 from the germline V gene are GITISATS and ISYDGTV (reference sequence). Trimming took 2 bases from V and 0 from J; bases not matched to a gene: 1. The CDR3 spells CALWEGNYYKKLF. CDR3 sequence (DNA): TGTGCCTTGTGGGAGGGGAATTATTATAAGAAACTCTTT.

In its sample, this clone ranks as large (0.1 to 1%). The V and J genes are TRGV5 and TRGJP2. Trimming at V came to 0 bases and at J to 4 bases, leaving 8 bases not matched to a gene. CDR1 VINAFY and CDR2 YDVSNSKD come from the germline V gene. The CDR3 has 16 amino acids. CDR3 DNA sequence: TGTGCCACCTGGGACAGGCTCGGGCATAGTGATTGGATCAAGACGTTT. Encoded protein: CATWDRLGHSDWIKTF.

By share, this clone counts as large. V gene TRGV3 combines with J gene TRGJP2. Trimming took 3 bases from V and 6 from J; bases not matched to a gene: 10. The CDR3 covers 15 residues. The V gene's germline CDR1 is VTNTFY and CDR2 YDVSTARD (reference sequence). This CDR3 reads CATWDGGVGDWIKTF. In DNA, the CDR3 is TGTGCCACCTGGGACGGTGGGGTCGGTGATTGGATCAAGACGTTT.

By share of the sample, this clone is large. The chain recombines TRGV3 with TRGJP2. Trimming at V came to 6 bases and at J to 3 bases, leaving 7 bases not matched to a gene. Germline V gene data show CDR1 as VTNTFY and CDR2 as YDVSTARD (reference sequence). The CDR3 loop spans 14 amino acids. CDR3 residues: CATWTGGSDWIKTF. In DNA, the CDR3 is TGTGCCACCTGGACAGGGGGTAGTGATTGGATCAAGACGTTT.

This clone is large in the sample. This chain uses TRGV4 with TRGJ1 or TRGJ2. Trimming took 0 bases from V and 1 from J; bases not matched to a gene: 6. Germline V gene lookup returns CDR1 EGSTGY and CDR2 YDSYTSSV. This CDR3 is 15 amino acids long. CDR3 DNA: TGTGCCACCTGGGATGGGGAGGGCAATTATTATAAGAAACTCTTT. Protein sequence: CATWDGEGNYYKKLF.

On this clone: A far larger clone is off by one base, so a read error is likely. V usage is TRGV2 and J usage is TRGJ1 or TRGJ2. The CDR3 length is 15 residues. The germline gives CDR1 EGSNGY, CDR2 YDSYNSKV. CDR3 residues: CATWDRRHDYNKKLF. CDR3 nucleotides: TGTGCCACCTGGGACCGGCGACACGATTATAATAAGAAACTCTTT.

This clone qualifies as large. V is TRGV4 and J is TRGJ1 or TRGJ2. The CDR3 is 14 residues long. V gave up 4 bases and J gave up 2 bases; unmatched junction bases: 8. The germline gives CDR1 EGSTGY, CDR2 YDSYTSSV. The CDR3 spells CATWDPKDYYKKLF. The CDR3 nucleotides read TGTGCCACCTGGGACCCCAAGGATTATTATAAGAAACTCTTT.

This clone came up a few times. The protein held in TCRdb is that of a much larger clone and does not match this DNA's translation at residue 8, likely because of a read error; the protein shown is translated from the DNA. The chain links TRGV4 to TRGJ1 or TRGJ2. Trimming took 1 base from V and 5 from J; bases not matched to a gene: 5. CDR3 size: 13 residues. Germline values: CDR1 EGSTGY, CDR2 YDSYTSSV. Here the CDR3 DNA reads TGTGCCACCTGGGATGGTTGGAATTATAAGAAACTCTTT. This sequence encodes CATWDGWNYKKLF.

By frequency in the sample, this clone is medium-sized (0.01 to 0.1%). The same CDR3 arises from other DNA sequences in this sample as well. The chain recombines TRGV5 with TRGJ1 or TRGJ2. The germline gives CDR1 VINAFY, CDR2 YDVSNSKD. This CDR3 contains 14 residues. Germline trimming cut 3 bases from V and 0 bases from J; bases unmatched to any gene: 5. CDR3 DNA: TGTGCCACCTGGGACTCTAGGAATTATTATAAGAAACTCTTT. As protein: CATWDSRNYYKKLF.

For this clone: This sequence may be a read error, since a much larger clone differs from it by one base. The V gene is TRGV4, the J gene TRGJ1 or TRGJ2. The germline V gene encodes CDR1 EGSTGY and CDR2 YDSYTSSV. Unmatched junction bases numbered 22, after V lost 2 bases and J lost 6 bases. The CDR3 runs to 18 residues. The CDR3 DNA reads as TGTGCCACCTGGGATGCAGGCCCCGACCCTCAGACTTGTTATAAGAAACTCTTT. Translating gives CATWDAGPDPQTCYKKLF.

This clone counts as large. Other nucleotide sequences in the sample specify the same CDR3. This chain links TRGV8 with TRGJP2. This CDR3 has 15 amino acids. Germline CDR1 is VENAVY and CDR2 is YDSYNSRV. Trimming at V came to 5 bases and at J to 3 bases, leaving 9 bases not matched to a gene. The CDR3 spells CATWGPVGSDWIKTF. CDR3 sequence (DNA): TGTGCCACCTGGGGCCCAGTGGGTAGTGATTGGATCAAGACGTTT.

In regard to this clone: The translation of this DNA and the TCRdb protein of a much larger clone differ at residue 3, probably owing to a read error; the protein shown here is translated from the DNA. V and J are TRGV2 and TRGJ1 or TRGJ2. Germline V gene data show CDR1 as EGSNGY and CDR2 as YDSYNSKV. This CDR3 spans 13 amino acids. DNA for the CDR3: TGTGCCCCCTGGGAATGGCCTTGGTATAAGAAACTCTTT. Translation: CAPWEWPWYKKLF.

This clone has a handful of counts. One base away lies a much larger clone, so this may be a sequencing read error. V and J are TRGV4 and TRGJ1 or TRGJ2. The CDR3 is 15 residues long. CDR1 is EGSTGY and CDR2 is YDSYTSSV in the germline V gene. CDR3 sequence reads: CATGEEFESDYKKLF. The CDR3 DNA is TGTGCCACCGGGGAGGAATTTGAATCTGATTATAAGAAACTCTTT.

This clone was picked up a small number of times. TCRdb's entry gives the protein of a much larger clone, which mismatches this DNA's translation at residue 2, likely from a read error; the protein reported here is translated from the DNA. This chain joins TRGV4 and TRGJ1 or TRGJ2. Germline values: CDR1 EGSTGY, CDR2 YDSYTSSV. The CDR3 runs to 12 residues. The CDR3 region has the DNA TGTACCACCTGGGATTTTAATAGGGGGAAACTCTTT. It is translated as CTTWDFNRGKLF.

This clone is deemed medium-sized. The gene calls are TRGV8 and TRGJ1 or TRGJ2. This CDR3 contains 14 residues. The germline CDR1 and CDR2 sequences are VENAVY and YDSYNSRV. After removal of 0 bases from V and 4 bases from J, the junction contained 6 bases not matched to a gene. CDR3 protein: CATWDRKLYYKKLF. The CDR3 DNA reads TGTGCCACCTGGGATAGGAAGTTGTATTATAAGAAACTCTTT.

This clone was detected only a few times. The gene calls are TRGV4 and TRGJ1 or TRGJ2. Germline lookup yields CDR1 EGSTGY and CDR2 YDSYTSSV. CDR3 length: 14 amino acids. Unmatched junction bases numbered 2, after V lost 0 bases and J lost 0 bases. The CDR3 is CATWDGWNYYKKLF. The DNA for the CDR3 is TGTGCCACCTGGGATGGGTGGAATTATTATAAGAAACTCTTT.

By share of the sample, this clone is large. The rearrangement joins TRGV2 to TRGJ1 or TRGJ2. CDR1 and CDR2 from the germline V gene are EGSNGY and YDSYNSKV. CDR3 length: 13 residues. After removal of 0 bases from V and 6 bases from J, the junction contained 5 bases not matched to a gene. This chain's CDR3 is CATWDGRGYKKLF. For the CDR3, the DNA is TGTGCCACCTGGGACGGGCGTGGTTATAAGAAACTCTTT.